The present T cell receptor beta chain was sequenced within a study of blood T cell repertoires in COVID-19. Across the whole study: Material from acute and convalescent COVID-19 was sourced from the United States, Italy and Spain. Nucleic acid was either cDNA or gDNA, and it came from T cells, B-cell-depleted T cells, or PBMCs.

Per the authors' pipeline: It was from reference gene primer amplification that nucleated cell counts were estimated. Produced via immunoSEQ multiplex PCR; TCRdb's table is partial and in-frame only. That table supplies the V and J calls and clone size; D and trimming were determined from the DNA. The sample carries approximately 200,000 clones, 80% to 90% recorded once. The sequence was obtained from a man between 50 and 59 years old with acute or convalescent COVID-19. Sequencing used peripheral blood.

The CDR3 sequence: CASSLDSSFNEKLFF. The CDR3 DNA sequence: TGTGCCAGCAGCTTGGACAGCAGCTTTAATGAAAAACTGTTTTTT. The gene calls are TRBV11-2 and TRBJ1-4; TRBD1 is a possible D gene (6 bases). Germline V CDR1 and CDR2: SGHAT, FQNNGV. V was trimmed by 3 bases and J by 4 bases, leaving 12 bases between them. This CDR3 is built from 15 residues.